The 13 T cell receptor beta chains presented below share a single source sample, sequenced in a study of shared clonotypes between healthy human individuals. This table comes from immunoSEQ multiplex PCR, and its TCRdb copy is limited to in-frame clones, with some not included. The profile shows about a million clones, approximately 77% of them singletons. Source material: memory CD4+ T cells from PBMCs. The subset was: CD45RA-negative fraction. All receptors derive from a man between 18 and 29 years old in good health. Some clones in this sample may be carry-over from other donors' samples.

Only one count was recorded for this clone. The rearrangement uses TRBV21-1 and TRBJ2-1. TRBV21-1 is a listed pseudogene. This CDR3 is 11 amino acids long. The CDR3 DNA reads as TGTGCCAGCCGACCCCACACCGAGCAGTTCTTC. It encodes CASRPHTEQFF.

This clone was seen more than once but under ten times. This chain connects TRBV30 to TRBJ1-1; TRBD1 is a possible D gene (5 bases). This CDR3 has 12 residues. Trimming pared 2 bases from V and 11 bases from J, leaving 15 bases between. From germline, CDR1 is GTSNPN and CDR2 SVGIG (reference sequence). The CDR3 sequence: CAWSLDILDAFF. As DNA, the CDR3 is TGTGCCTGGAGTTTGGACATCCTTGATGCTTTCTTT.

This clone was detected once. The CDR3 region has the DNA TGTGCCAGCAGCCTCCGGACTAGGTCATACGAGCAGTACTTC. Translation: CASSLRTRSYEQYF. The genes are TRBV7-9 and TRBJ2-7; 7 nucleotides match TRBD2. The ends lost 5 bases at V and 4 bases at J; junction bases unmatched: 8. CDR3 length: 14 residues. Germline CDR1 reads SEHNR; CDR2 reads FQNEAQ (reference sequence).

The V call is TRBV5-7, the J call TRBJ2-7; 9 bases line up with TRBD1. TRBV5-7 is annotated as an ORF whose role is uncertain. V was clipped by 6 bases and J by 5 bases; unmatched bases: 9. This CDR3 contains 14 residues. CDR3 in DNA: TGTGCCAGCAACCTCGGGACAGGGTCGGACGAGCAGTACTTC. This gives the protein CASNLGTGSDEQYF.

The chain couples TRBV5-4 to TRBJ1-3; 7 positions agree with TRBD1. Trimming cost V 2 bases and J 3 bases; bases outside gene matches: 5. The germline CDR1 and CDR2 sequences are SGHNT and YYREEE (reference sequence). The CDR3 has 15 residues. The CDR3 reads CASSLPGGNGNTIYF. As DNA, the CDR3 is TGTGCCAGCAGCTTACCAGGGGGGAATGGAAACACCATATATTTT.

J is TRBJ2-7 and V is TRBV4-2, with 7 bases that match TRBD1. The CDR3 sequence is 14 residues long. In germline, CDR1 is LGHNA, CDR2 YNFKEQ. Losses at the gene ends were 4 bases for V and 6 bases for J; bases not matched to a gene: 9. The CDR3 sequence is CASSRLRGQSEQYF. The CDR3, as DNA: TGTGCCAGCAGCCGCCTTCGGGGACAGAGCGAGCAGTACTTC.

This clone appeared a few times. This chain joins TRBV4-2 and TRBJ2-3; D unclear. The CDR3 sequence is 14 residues long. CDR1 LGHNA and CDR2 YNFKEQ come from the germline V gene. The V end lost 0 bases, the J end lost 2 bases, and 6 bases lay between the germline ends. The CDR3 DNA reads as TGTGCCAGCAGCCAAGACAGGTTCACAGATACGCAGTATTTT. This sequence encodes CASSQDRFTDTQYF.

This chain uses TRBV11-2 with TRBJ2-7, with D tentatively TRBD2 (5 bases). Trimming pared 5 bases from V and 2 bases from J, leaving 22 bases between. Germline V CDR1 and CDR2: SGHAT, FQNNGV. The CDR3 totals 17 residues. The CDR3 loop reads CASSLKSTQADPYEQYF. CDR3 sequence (DNA): TGTGCCAGCAGCCTCAAGTCCACCCAAGCGGATCCCTACGAGCAGTACTTC.

The chain employs TRBV9 and TRBJ2-5; 8 bases are shared with TRBD1. The CDR3 is 15 residues long. CDR1 is SGDLS and CDR2 is YYNGEE in the germline V gene. V dropped 6 bases and J dropped 5; count of bases not matched to a gene: 12. The CDR3 bases are TGTGCCAGCACCGCGGCAGGGGGCACTCGGGAGACCCAGTACTTC. This codes for CASTAAGGTRETQYF.

This chain links TRBV4-1 with TRBJ1-4; no reliable D call. The CDR3 length is 16 residues. CDR1 is MGHRA, CDR2 YSYEKL, per germline. V was cut by 4 bases and J by 3 bases, with 15 bases left in between. This chain's CDR3 is CASSPGRAVANEKLFF. The CDR3 nucleotides read TGCGCCAGCAGCCCTGGGAGGGCGGTTGCTAATGAAAAACTGTTTTTT.

The rearrangement links TRBV5-1 to TRBJ2-1; 9 bases match TRBD1. The CDR3 runs to 14 residues. V shed 6 bases, J shed 3 bases, and the junction held 4 bases outside the gene matches. Germline loops: CDR1 SGHRS, CDR2 YFSETQ. The CDR3 spells CASMGGQGYNEQFF. In DNA form, the CDR3 reads TGCGCCAGCATGGGGGGACAGGGCTACAATGAGCAGTTCTTC.

This CDR3 is CASSYYPTGNTGELFF. The CDR3 coding sequence is TGTGCCAGCAGTTACTACCCGACAGGGAACACCGGGGAGCTGTTTTTT. The V gene is TRBV6-5, the J gene TRBJ2-2; D possibly corresponds to TRBD1 (6 bases). The CDR3 contains 16 residues. Looked up from germline, CDR1 is MNHEY and CDR2 is SVGAGI. With 1 base removed from V and 1 base from J, the gap between germline ends came to 10 bases.

The chain couples TRBV7-9 to TRBJ1-2; 11 bases are a match to TRBD1. The CDR3 sequence is 15 residues long. The ends lost 5 bases at V and 1 base at J; junction bases unmatched: 3. From germline, CDR1 is SEHNR and CDR2 FQNEAQ (reference sequence). CDR3 sequence (DNA): TGTGCCAGCAGCGGACAGGGGGCCGTTAACTATGGCTACACCTTC. It encodes CASSGQGAVNYGYTF.